This record concerns one T cell receptor (beta chain) sequence. What it binds is not known. These data come from a study of radiotherapy plus CTLA-4 blockade in lung cancer. Study in general: For approximately 17% of patients, objective responses occurred, and 30% to 35% had disease control. Broader study findings: Reports state that early shifts in blood T cell clones, with interferon-beta, best predicted response. TCR clones originating in tumors grew in number in blood after radiotherapy plus ipilimumab.

V shed 4 bases and J shed 3 bases, with 14 bases lying between them. The germline gives CDR1 SGDLS, CDR2 YYNGEE. The length of the CDR3 is 15 residues. The repertoire was sequenced with immunoSEQ multiplex PCR; TCRdb's copy has only in-frame clones and lacks some. The sample carries about 51,000 clones, about 85% recorded once. This TCR derives from a human donor with non-small cell lung cancer who had a complete response to radiotherapy plus ipilimumab. The sequencing used peripheral blood, collected from a patient treated with radiotherapy plus ipilimumab. This chain connects TRBV9 to TRBJ1-5, with D unclear. CDR3 DNA sequence: TGTGCCAGCAGCCGCTCTGGGGAGCCCAATCAGCCCCAGCATTTT. This encodes CASSRSGEPNQPQHF.